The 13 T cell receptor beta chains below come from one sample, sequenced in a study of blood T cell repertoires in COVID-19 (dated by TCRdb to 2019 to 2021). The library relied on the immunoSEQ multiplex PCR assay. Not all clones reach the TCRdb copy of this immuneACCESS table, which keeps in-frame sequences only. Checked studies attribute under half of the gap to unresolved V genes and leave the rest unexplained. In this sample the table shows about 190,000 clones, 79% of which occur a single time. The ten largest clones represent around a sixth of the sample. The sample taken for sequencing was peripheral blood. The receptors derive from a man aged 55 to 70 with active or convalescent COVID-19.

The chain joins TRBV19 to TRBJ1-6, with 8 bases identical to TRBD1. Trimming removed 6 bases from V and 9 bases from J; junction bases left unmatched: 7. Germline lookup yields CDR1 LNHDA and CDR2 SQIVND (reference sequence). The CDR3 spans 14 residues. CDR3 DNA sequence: TGTGCCAGTAGCACCGGACAGGGAGTTTCACCCCTCCACTTT. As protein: CASSTGQGVSPLHF. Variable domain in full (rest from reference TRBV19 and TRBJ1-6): DGGITQSPKYLFRKEGQNVTLSCEQNLNHDAMYWYRQDPGQGLRLIYYSQIVNDFQKGDIAEGYSVSREKKESFPLTVTSAQKNPTAFYLCASSTGQGVSPLHFGNGTRLTVT.

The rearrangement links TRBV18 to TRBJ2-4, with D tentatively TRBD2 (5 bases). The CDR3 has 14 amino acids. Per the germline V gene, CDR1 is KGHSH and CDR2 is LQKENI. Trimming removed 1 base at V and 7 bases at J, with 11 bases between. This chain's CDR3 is CASSPQGGSNIQYF. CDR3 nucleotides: TGTGCCAGCTCACCACAGGGCGGGTCGAACATTCAGTACTTC.

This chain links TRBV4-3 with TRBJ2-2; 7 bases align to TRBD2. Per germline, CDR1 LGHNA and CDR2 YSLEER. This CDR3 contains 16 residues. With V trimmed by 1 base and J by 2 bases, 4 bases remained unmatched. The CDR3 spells CASSQGLAGNTGELFF. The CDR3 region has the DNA TGCGCCAGCAGCCAAGGATTAGCGGGTAACACCGGGGAGCTGTTTTTT.

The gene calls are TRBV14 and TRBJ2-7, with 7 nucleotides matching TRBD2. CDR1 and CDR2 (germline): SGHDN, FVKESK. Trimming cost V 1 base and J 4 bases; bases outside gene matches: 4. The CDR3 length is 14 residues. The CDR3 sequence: CASSQGGGLYEQYF. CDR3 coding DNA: TGTGCCAGCAGCCAAGGGGGGGGTCTTTACGAGCAGTACTTC.

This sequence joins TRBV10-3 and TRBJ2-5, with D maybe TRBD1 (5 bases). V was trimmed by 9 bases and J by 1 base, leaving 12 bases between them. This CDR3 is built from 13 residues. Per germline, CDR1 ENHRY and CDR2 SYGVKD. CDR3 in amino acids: CAMNSDSQETQYF. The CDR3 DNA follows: TGTGCCATGAACTCCGACAGCCAAGAGACCCAGTACTTC.

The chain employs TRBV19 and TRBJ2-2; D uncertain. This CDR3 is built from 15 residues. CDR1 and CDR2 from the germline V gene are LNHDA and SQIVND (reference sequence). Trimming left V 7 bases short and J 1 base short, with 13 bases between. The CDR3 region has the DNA TGTGCCAGTATATCCTATACTGGGAACACCGGGGAGCTGTTTTTT. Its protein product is CASISYTGNTGELFF.

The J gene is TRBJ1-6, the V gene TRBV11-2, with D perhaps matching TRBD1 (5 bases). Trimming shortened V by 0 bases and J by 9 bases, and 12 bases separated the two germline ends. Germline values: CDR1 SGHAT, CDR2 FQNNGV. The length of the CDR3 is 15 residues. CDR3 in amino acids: CASSLDGQRSSPLHF. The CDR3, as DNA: TGTGCCAGCAGCTTAGACGGACAAAGAAGTTCACCCCTCCACTTT.

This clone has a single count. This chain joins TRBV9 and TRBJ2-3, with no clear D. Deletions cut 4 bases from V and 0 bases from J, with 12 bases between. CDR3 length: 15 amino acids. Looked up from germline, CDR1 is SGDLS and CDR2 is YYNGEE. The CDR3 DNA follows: TGTGCCAGCAGCCCCCTTACGGTGAGCACAGATACGCAGTATTTT. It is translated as CASSPLTVSTDTQYF.

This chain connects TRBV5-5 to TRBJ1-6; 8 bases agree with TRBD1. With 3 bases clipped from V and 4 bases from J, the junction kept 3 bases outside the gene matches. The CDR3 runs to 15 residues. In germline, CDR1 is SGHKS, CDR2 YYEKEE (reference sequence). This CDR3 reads CASSSRQGYNSPLHF. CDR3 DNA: TGTGCCAGCAGCTCACGACAGGGGTATAATTCACCCCTCCACTTT.

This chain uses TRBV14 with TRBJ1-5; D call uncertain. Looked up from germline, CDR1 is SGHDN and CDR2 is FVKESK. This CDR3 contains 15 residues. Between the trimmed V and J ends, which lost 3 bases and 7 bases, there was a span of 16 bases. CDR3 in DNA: TGTGCCAGCAGCCATCTGGCGGGGTTAGACCAGCCCCAGCATTTT. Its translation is CASSHLAGLDQPQHF.

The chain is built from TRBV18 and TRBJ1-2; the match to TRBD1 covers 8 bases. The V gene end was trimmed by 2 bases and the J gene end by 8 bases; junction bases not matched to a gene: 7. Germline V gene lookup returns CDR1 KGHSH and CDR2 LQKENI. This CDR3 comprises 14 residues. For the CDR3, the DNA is TGTGCCAGCTCACCATGGACAGGGACTGAGGGCTACACCTTC. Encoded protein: CASSPWTGTEGYTF.

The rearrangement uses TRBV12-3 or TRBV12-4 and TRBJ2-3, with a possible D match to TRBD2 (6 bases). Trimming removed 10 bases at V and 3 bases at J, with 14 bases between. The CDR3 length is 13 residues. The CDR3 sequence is CATAVGGTDTQYF. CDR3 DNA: TGTGCCACAGCAGTCGGGGGTACAGATACGCAGTATTTT.

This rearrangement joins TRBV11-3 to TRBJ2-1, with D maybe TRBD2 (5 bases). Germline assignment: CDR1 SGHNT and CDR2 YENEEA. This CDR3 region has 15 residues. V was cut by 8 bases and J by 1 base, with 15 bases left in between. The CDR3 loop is CASGRRSRSYNEQFF. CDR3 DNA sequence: TGTGCCAGCGGGCGGAGGTCCCGGTCCTACAATGAGCAGTTCTTC.